The T cell receptor (beta chain) under discussion was sequenced for a study of cytomegalovirus exposure and HLA in healthy donors. Trimming shortened V by 0 bases and J by 4 bases, and 8 bases separated the two germline ends. This CDR3 has 13 amino acids. The germline V gene has CDR1 SGHKS and CDR2 YYEKEE (reference sequence). The donors comprised healthy bone marrow donors. Both 60 Vbeta primers and 13 Jbeta primers went into the PCR. Produced via immunoSEQ multiplex PCR; TCRdb's table is partial and in-frame only. Of tens of thousands of clones in the sample, about 85% were seen once. This TCR was recovered from a female donor in good health and CMV-seronegative. This chain connects TRBV5-5 to TRBJ2-7; D is unresolved. Sequencing was performed on PBMCs. CDR3: CASSLAVEYEQYF. The CDR3 nucleotides read TGTGCCAGCAGCTTGGCCGTAGAATACGAGCAGTACTTC.